This T cell receptor (beta chain) was sequenced for a study of Ad26.COV2.S vaccination and SARS-CoV-2 variants. Study-wide context: Participant was drawn from the COV1001 Ad26.COV2.S trial arm.

TCRdb's copy holds only in-frame clones and misses some; the assay was immunoSEQ multiplex PCR. The sample carries 300,000 to 400,000 clones, around 85% recorded once. Treatment described: about 20 received Ad26.COV2.S at low or high dose, single or two shots; roughly five received placebo; per-sample allocation not given. Sampling took place 63 days after the first vaccine or placebo injection. The shot given was an Ad26 vector that makes Wuhan-strain SARS-CoV-2 spike. Trimming left V 0 bases short and J 3 bases short, with 6 bases between. The CDR3 runs to 13 residues. Germline CDR1 reads SGHRS; CDR2 reads YFSETQ. About this clone itself: Its antigen is not known.

Study conclusions and caveats: TCR breadth and depth analyses may have underestimated total T cell responses.

Here the sequenced sample was peripheral blood, taken in a trial of Ad26.COV2.S vaccine versus placebo. The rearrangement joins TRBV5-1 to TRBJ1-2, with D unresolved. The clonotype originates from a person between 18 and 65 years old who received the Ad26.COV2.S COVID-19 vaccine or a placebo. The CDR3 bases are TGCGCCAGCAGCTTGGACGTGGACTATGGCTACACCTTC. Encoded protein: CASSLDVDYGYTF. Filled out from reference TRBV5-1 and TRBJ1-2, the complete variable domain reads KAGVTQTPRYLIKTRGQQVTLSCSPISGHRSVSWYQQTPGQGLQFLFEYFSETQRNKGNFPGRFSGRQFSNSRSEMNVSTLELGDSALYLCASSLDVDYGYTFGSGTRLTVV.